This T cell receptor beta chain was profiled in a study of cytomegalovirus exposure and HLA in healthy donors. Germline lookup yields CDR1 MNHNY and CDR2 SVGAGI (reference sequence). The CDR3 totals 15 residues. The germline V and J ends were trimmed by 6 bases and 1 base, with 13 bases remaining between them. The table lists this clone with a count of one. Antigen specificity is unknown. The PCR had 60 Vbeta and 13 Jbeta primers. Repertoires were generated with immunoSEQ multiplex PCR, while TCRdb's copy carries only in-frame clones and drops some. This table has tens of thousands of clones, around 80% appearing once. General study points: Cytomegalovirus status, reportedly, was diagnosed with high specificity and sensitivity by the classifier.

The clonotype was recovered from a man aged 50 to 59 in good health and CMV-seronegative. The specimen was PBMCs. The chain carries TRBV6-6 and TRBJ1-5; perhaps TRBD1 as D (5 bases). This CDR3 reads CASRTWDLSNQPQHF. In nucleotides, the CDR3 is TGTGCCAGCAGAACCTGGGACTTGAGCAATCAGCCCCAGCATTTT.